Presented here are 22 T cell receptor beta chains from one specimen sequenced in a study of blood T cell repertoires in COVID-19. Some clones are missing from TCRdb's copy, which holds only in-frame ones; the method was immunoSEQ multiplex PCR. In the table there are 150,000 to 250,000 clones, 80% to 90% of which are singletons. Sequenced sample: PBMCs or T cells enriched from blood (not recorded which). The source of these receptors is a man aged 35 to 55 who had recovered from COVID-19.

CDR3 sequence (DNA): TGCAGCGTACAGACCTCTGGGGCCAACGTCCTGACTTTC. Translated, it gives CSVQTSGANVLTF. This chain connects TRBV29-1 to TRBJ2-6; no clear D. CDR3 length equals 13 residues. V gave up 6 bases and J gave up 0 bases, with 6 bases separating them. CDR1 is SQVTM, CDR2 ANQGSEA, per germline.

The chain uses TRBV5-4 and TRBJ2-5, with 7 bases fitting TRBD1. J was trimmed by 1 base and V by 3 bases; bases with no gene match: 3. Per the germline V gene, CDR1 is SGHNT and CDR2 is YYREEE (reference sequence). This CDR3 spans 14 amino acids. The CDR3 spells CASSSQGTQETQYF. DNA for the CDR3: TGTGCCAGCAGCTCACAGGGGACCCAAGAGACCCAGTACTTC.

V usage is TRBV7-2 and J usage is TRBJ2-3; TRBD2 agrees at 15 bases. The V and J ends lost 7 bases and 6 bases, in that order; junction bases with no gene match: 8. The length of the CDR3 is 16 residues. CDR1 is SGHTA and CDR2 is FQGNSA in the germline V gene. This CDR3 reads CASTKGLAGGGDTQYF. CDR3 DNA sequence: TGTGCCAGCACTAAGGGACTAGCGGGAGGCGGGGATACGCAGTATTTT.

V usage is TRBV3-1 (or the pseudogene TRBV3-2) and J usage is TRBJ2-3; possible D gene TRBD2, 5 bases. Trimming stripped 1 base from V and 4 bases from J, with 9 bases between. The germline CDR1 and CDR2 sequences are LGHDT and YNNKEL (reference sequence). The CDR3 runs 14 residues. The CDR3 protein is CASSQVLASDTQYF. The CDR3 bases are TGTGCCAGCAGCCAAGTCCTAGCTTCAGATACGCAGTATTTT.

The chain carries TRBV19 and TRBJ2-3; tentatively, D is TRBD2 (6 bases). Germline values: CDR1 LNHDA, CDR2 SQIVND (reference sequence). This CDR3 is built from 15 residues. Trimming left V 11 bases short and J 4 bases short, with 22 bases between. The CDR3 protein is CASARRGSPPDTQYF. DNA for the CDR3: TGTGCCTCGGCCCGGCGGGGTTCTCCGCCAGATACGCAGTATTTT.

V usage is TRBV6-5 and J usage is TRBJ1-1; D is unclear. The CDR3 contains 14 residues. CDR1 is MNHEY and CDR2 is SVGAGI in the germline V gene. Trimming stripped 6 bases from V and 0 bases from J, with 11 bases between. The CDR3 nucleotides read TGTGCCAGCAGGGAGGGCCCACTGAACACTGAAGCTTTCTTT. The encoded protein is CASREGPLNTEAFF.

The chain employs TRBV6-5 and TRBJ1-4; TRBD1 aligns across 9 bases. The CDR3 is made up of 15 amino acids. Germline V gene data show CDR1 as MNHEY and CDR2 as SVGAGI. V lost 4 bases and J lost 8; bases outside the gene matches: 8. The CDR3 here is CASSSQGALVEKLFF. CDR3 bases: TGTGCCAGCAGTTCACAGGGGGCACTGGTCGAAAAACTGTTTTTT.

The CDR3 is CASSEIRGSGNTIYF. CDR3 coding DNA: TGTGCCAGCAGTGAGATTCGGGGTTCTGGAAACACCATATATTTT. The gene calls are TRBV2 and TRBJ1-3; D uncertain. CDR1 SNHLY and CDR2 FYNNEI come from the germline V gene. The length of the CDR3 is 15 residues. Trimming pared 3 bases from V and 1 base from J, leaving 10 bases between.

CDR3 bases: TGTGCCAGCAGTGATTCGTCTGGGGCCAACGTCCTGACTTTC. Translation: CASSDSSGANVLTF. V and J are TRBV2 and TRBJ2-6; no clear D. This CDR3 has 14 amino acids. Trimming removed 3 bases from V and 1 base from J, with 4 bases in between. CDR1 SNHLY and CDR2 FYNNEI come from the germline V gene.

CDR3 sequence reads: CASSLWIGTGPTDTQYF. DNA for the CDR3: TGTGCCAGCAGCTTATGGATTGGAACAGGGCCCACAGATACGCAGTATTTT. The rearrangement joins TRBV7-9 to TRBJ2-3, with D possibly being TRBD1 (6 bases). The V gene lost 2 bases and the J gene lost 2 bases, with 17 bases spanning the gap. CDR1 and CDR2 (germline): SEHNR, FQNEAQ (reference sequence). CDR3 length equals 17 residues.

Here the CDR3 DNA reads TGTGCCAGCAGCTTACTAGCGGGAGAGGGCGAGCAGTACTTC. Translating it yields CASSLLAGEGEQYF. The gene calls are TRBV5-6 and TRBJ2-7, with 11 bases matching TRBD2. The V segment lost 2 bases and the J segment 6 bases; nucleotides outside the gene matches: 4. The CDR3 contains 14 residues. Germline V gene sequence: CDR1 SGHDT, CDR2 YYEEEE.

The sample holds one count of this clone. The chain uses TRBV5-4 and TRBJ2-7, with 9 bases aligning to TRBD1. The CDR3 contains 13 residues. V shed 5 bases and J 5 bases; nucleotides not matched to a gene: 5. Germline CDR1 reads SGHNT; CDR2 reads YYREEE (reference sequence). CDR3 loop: CASRGDRAHEQYF. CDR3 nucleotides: TGTGCCAGCAGGGGGGACAGGGCCCACGAGCAGTACTTC.

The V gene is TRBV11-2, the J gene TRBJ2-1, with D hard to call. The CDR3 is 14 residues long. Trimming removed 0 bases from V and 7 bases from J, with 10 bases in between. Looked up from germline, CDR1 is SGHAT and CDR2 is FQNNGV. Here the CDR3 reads CASSLDHSFNEQFF. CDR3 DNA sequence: TGTGCCAGCAGCTTAGATCATAGTTTTAATGAGCAGTTCTTC.

CDR3 residues: CASSKRTGQGNTIYF. The CDR3 DNA reads TGTGCCAGCAGTAAACGGACAGGGCAAGGAAACACCATATATTTT. The chain couples TRBV27 to TRBJ1-3, with 8 bases fitting TRBD1. In germline, CDR1 is MNHEY, CDR2 SMNVEV (reference sequence). The CDR3 totals 15 residues. Trimming cost V 5 bases and J 4 bases; bases outside gene matches: 7.

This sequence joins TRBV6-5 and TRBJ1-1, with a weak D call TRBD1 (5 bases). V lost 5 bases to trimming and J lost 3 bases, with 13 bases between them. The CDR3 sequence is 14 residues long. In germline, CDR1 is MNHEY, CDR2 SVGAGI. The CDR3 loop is CASSRQGRDTEAFF. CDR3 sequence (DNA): TGTGCCAGCAGTCGCCAGGGAAGGGACACTGAAGCTTTCTTT.

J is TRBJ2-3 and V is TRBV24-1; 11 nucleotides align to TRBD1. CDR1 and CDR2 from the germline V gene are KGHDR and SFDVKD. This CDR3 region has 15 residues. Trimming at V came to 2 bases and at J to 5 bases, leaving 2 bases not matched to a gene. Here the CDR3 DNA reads TGTGCCACCAGTGATTCCGGGACAGGGGGAGATACGCAGTATTTT. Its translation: CATSDSGTGGDTQYF.

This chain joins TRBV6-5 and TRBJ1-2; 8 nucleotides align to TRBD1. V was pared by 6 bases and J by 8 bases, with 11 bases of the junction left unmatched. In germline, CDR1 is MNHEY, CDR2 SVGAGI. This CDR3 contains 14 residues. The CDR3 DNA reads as TGTGCCAGCAGGCCGGACAGGGTTGGCTACGGCTACACCTTC. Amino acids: CASRPDRVGYGYTF.

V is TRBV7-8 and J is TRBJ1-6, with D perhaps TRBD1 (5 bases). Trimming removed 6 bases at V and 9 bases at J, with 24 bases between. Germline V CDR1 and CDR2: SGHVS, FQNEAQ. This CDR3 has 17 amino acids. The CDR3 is CASSLPPGGGGGSPLHF. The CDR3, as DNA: TGTGCCAGCAGTTTGCCACCCGGAGGCGGGGGAGGTTCACCCCTCCACTTT.

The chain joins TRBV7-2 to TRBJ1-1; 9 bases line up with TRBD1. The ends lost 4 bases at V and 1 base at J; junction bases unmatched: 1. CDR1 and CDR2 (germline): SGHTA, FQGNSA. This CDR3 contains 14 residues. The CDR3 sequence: CASSSGQGNTEAFF. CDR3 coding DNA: TGTGCCAGCAGCTCGGGACAGGGGAACACTGAAGCTTTCTTT.

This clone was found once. This CDR3 is CAWSVAGDTEAFF. In DNA, the CDR3 is TGTGCCTGGAGTGTCGCGGGTGACACTGAAGCTTTCTTT. The chain couples TRBV30 to TRBJ1-1, with unresolved D. This CDR3 spans 13 amino acids. Trimming pared 0 bases from V and 3 bases from J, leaving 8 bases between. Germline V gene sequence: CDR1 GTSNPN, CDR2 SVGIG (reference sequence).

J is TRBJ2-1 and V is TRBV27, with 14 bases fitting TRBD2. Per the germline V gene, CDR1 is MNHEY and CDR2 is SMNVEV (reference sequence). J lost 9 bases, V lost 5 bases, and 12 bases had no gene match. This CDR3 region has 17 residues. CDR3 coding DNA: TGTGCCAGCAGTCCTTCGGGACTAGCGGGAGCGCAAGGTGAGCAGTTCTTC. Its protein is CASSPSGLAGAQGEQFF.

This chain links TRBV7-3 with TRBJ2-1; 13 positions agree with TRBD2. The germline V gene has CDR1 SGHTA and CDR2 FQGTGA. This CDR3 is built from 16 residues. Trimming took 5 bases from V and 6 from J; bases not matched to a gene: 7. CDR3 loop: CASSPRTSGSFNEQFF. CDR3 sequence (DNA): TGTGCCAGCAGCCCGCGGACTAGCGGGAGTTTCAATGAGCAGTTCTTC.